The subject of this entry is one TCR beta chain. Its antigen remains unidentified. No clone much larger than this one lies a single base away; base qualities are absent. The sample's treatment or condition label, in plain terms: approximately 9-day PBMC culture with coronavirus spike peptide pools or control peptides (ViraFEST assay). The study used the ViraFEST assay, which expanded antigen-specific T cells with peptide pools and then identified expanded clonotypes by TCR sequencing. Positive SARS-CoV-2 PCR tests in the convalescent patients dated from March to December 2020, before Alpha, Beta and Delta variants emerged in the United States. Each well held approximately 2 million PBMCs cultured in IMDM containing roughly 5.5% human AB serum and 10 IU/ml IL-2, with 7.5 to 10 ug/ml peptide pools added. Half of the culture medium was replaced with fresh IL-2-containing medium on days 3 and 7. Once the cells had been in culture for about 10 days, the EasySep CD4+ T cell isolation kit was used to isolate CD4+ T cells by negative selection. Ficoll-Paque Plus gradient centrifugation was used to isolate PBMCs from whole blood, and the isolated PBMCs were then either used fresh or cryopreserved at -140C. Each culture condition was generally run in triplicate wells.

This record comes from a study of vaccination and CD4 T cells after COVID-19 (dated by TCRdb to between 2020 and 2023). Study-wide context: Convalescent patients had a positive SARS-CoV-2 result on nasal swab PCR, and of these patients, fewer than ten had mild disease and one had severe disease. The convalescent cohort comprised six males and four females, including two Hispanic individuals, seven Caucasians, two Asians and one multiracial person. Each participant got two doses of either the Pfizer-BioNTech BNT162b2 vaccine (n=8) or the Moderna mRNA-1273 vaccine (n=2). Post-COVID blood samples from convalescent patients were collected a median of roughly 100 days after diagnosis, with a range of about 35 to 161 days. Post-vaccine blood samples were taken a median of about 72 days after the second vaccine dose, with a range of roughly 13 to 250 days. For stimulating the cultures, overlapping spike peptide pools were used, derived from SARS-CoV-2 as well as from the common cold coronaviruses HCoV-NL63, HCoV-OC43 and HCoV-229E. Control cultures used a CEFX viral epitope pool as positive control, an HIV-1 Nef peptide pool as negative control, or no peptide. The spike-specific CD4+ TCR repertoire was compared before and after mRNA vaccination in approximately 9 COVID-19 convalescent patients and several infection-naive healthy vaccine recipients.

Study-level results and caveats: In convalescent patients, a median roughly 85% of post-vaccine SARS-CoV-2-reactive clones were detected only after vaccination, and vaccine-specific priming was suggested by this finding. Nearly all vaccine-specific clones in convalescent patients (304 of 307) were mono-reactive for SARS-CoV-2 spike rather than cross-reactive with common cold coronaviruses. Relatively few convalescent patients were included in the study, and early timepoints after natural infection were not analyzed. An increase in the median number of SARS-CoV-2-reactive clonotypes from some 20 after infection to about 39 after vaccination was observed, but the change was not found to be significant.

Including cysteine and phenylalanine, the CDR3 has 16 amino acids. Only the CDR3 DNA stays, 48 bases, in frame from base 1. Looking up the germline V gene yields CDR1 MGHDK and CDR2 SYGVNS. V was cut back by 7 bases and J by 5 bases, leaving a gap of 23 bases between them. Receptor libraries were prepared by PCR. DNA from cultured CD4+ T cells underwent TCR sequencing with the Oncomine TCR Beta short-read assay at the Johns Hopkins FTIC core. The QIAamp micro DNA kit was used to extract genomic DNA from the cultured CD4+ T cells. Oncomine TCR Beta libraries from cultured CD4+ T cells were pooled using unique dual indexes and sequenced on an Illumina iSeq 100. Turning to the authors' computational methods: Non-productive sequences were removed, and CDR3s that did not start with C, did not end with F or W, or were shorter than 7 amino acids were discarded. Antigen-specific clonotypes were identified with the MANAFEST web application by comparing peptide-stimulated wells with reference and other culture wells. Positive clones required FDR below 0.05, an odds ratio above 5, and productive frequency above 0.1% in at least two of three replicate wells. A clonotype was classed as cross-reactive if the clonotype showed significant expansion both in SARS-CoV-2 spike wells and in at least one common cold coronavirus spike condition. CDR3 homology was assessed with Levenshtein distances (stringdist) and unrooted phylogenetic trees (ape) in R version 3.6.1. The public reads were reanalyzed by TCRdb: fastp trimming at Q25, MiXCR alignment, in-frame beta chains only. Rows are combined by CDR3 protein, so each entry shows the most common genes and DNA. These V and J calls originate from TCRdb's pipeline instead of the authors' own analysis. This sample is represented by over 5,000 distinct CDR3 sequences; 48% of them were singletons. Of the sample, about 33% is held by the ten largest clones.

The receptor was derived from a human donor who had recovered from COVID-19. This chain is built from TRBV25-1 and TRBJ2-5, with TRBD2 perhaps the D gene, on 7 matching bases. Sequencing was performed on CD4+ T cells from blood, cultured in vitro. The CDR3: CASTPEGGGPGETQYF. The bases are TGTGCCAGCACCCCAGAGGGCGGGGGCCCCGGTGAGACCCAGTACTTC.